This TCR beta chain is from a study of Ad26.COV2.S vaccination and SARS-CoV-2 variants. As for the study in general: Doses of Ad26.COV2.S were injected into muscle once or twice, 56 days apart. The study, taken as a whole, reports: Assessments of TCR breadth and depth may have underestimated the total T cell responses. Non-spike TCR breadth was similar in vaccine and placebo recipients. Vaccinees showed greater spike-specific TCR breadth than placebo recipients.

Turning to this clone: Its specificity is unknown.

The germline CDR1 and CDR2 sequences are MNHEY and SVGEGT. The CDR3 consists of 12 residues. Deletions cut 2 bases from V and 2 bases from J, with 1 base between. Profiled with immunoSEQ multiplex PCR; TCRdb holds only in-frame clones, not every one. The sample has 440,000 or so clones, around 92% seen once. Treatment noted: roughly 18 received Ad26.COV2.S at low or high dose, single or two shots; roughly five received placebo; per-sample allocation not given. Material that was analyzed had been drawn on day 63 after the first vaccine or placebo injection. This chain uses TRBV6-2 or TRBV6-3 with TRBJ2-1; no firm D call. Sequences were derived from peripheral blood, sampled in a trial of Ad26.COV2.S vaccine versus placebo. This TCR derives from a person aged 18-60 years who received the Ad26.COV2.S COVID-19 vaccine or a placebo. The CDR3 bases are TGTGCCAGCAGTTACGCCTACAATGAGCAGTTCTTC. It is translated as CASSYAYNEQFF.